These T cell receptor beta chains were read from a single sample in a study of vaccination and CD4 T cells after COVID-19. MiXCR, applied by TCRdb to the PCR reads, yields one record per CDR3 protein. The data contain 9,100 or so distinct CDR3 sequences, around 35% of them singletons. The antigens for these receptors are not known. The source material was CD4+ T cells from blood, cultured in vitro. These receptors all come from a human donor in good health. Each CDR3 is given with its conserved first and last residue. A D gene is named only where the DNA matches it firmly. Rows give clone size only sometimes, using once, few, many, or a class for an expanded clone.

size: few; J: TRBJ1-5; D: NA; V: TRBV20-1; DNA: TGCAGTGCTAGAGAGGGGAGGGTTCTGGAGCATTTT; CDR3: CSAREGRVLEHF
size: NA; J: TRBJ1-5; D: NA; V: TRBV5-1; DNA: TGCGCCAGCAGCTTCATATTTACCGACAAAGGCAGTCAGCCCCAGCATTTT; CDR3: CASSFIFTDKGSQPQHF
size: few; J: TRBJ1-2; D: NA; V: TRBV7-2; DNA: TGTGCCAGCAGCTTAGGGACACTTAACTATGGCTACACCTTC; CDR3: CASSLGTLNYGYTF
size: NA; J: TRBJ2-7; D: NA; V: TRBV12-3/TRBV12-4; DNA: TGTGCCAGCAGTTCCCCCTACGAGCAGTACTTC; CDR3: CASSSPYEQYF
size: NA; J: TRBJ2-7; D: TRBD1; V: TRBV12-3/TRBV12-4; DNA: TGTGCCAGCAGAACGACAGGGGAAGCTAACGAGCAGTACTTC; CDR3: CASRTTGEANEQYF
size: few; J: TRBJ2-3; D: NA; V: TRBV20-1; DNA: TGCAGTGCCCTTTCTTTGGCTAGAAGTCGGGATACGCAGTATTTT; CDR3: CSALSLARSRDTQYF
size: NA; J: TRBJ2-5; D: NA; V: TRBV2; DNA: TGTGCCAGCAGTGATCTCTTAGGGGGGACCCAGTACTTC; CDR3: CASSDLLGGTQYF
size: NA; J: TRBJ2-3; D: NA; V: TRBV7-2; DNA: TGTGCCAGCAGCTCCCTAGCTACAGATACGCAGTATTTT; CDR3: CASSSLATDTQYF
size: few; J: TRBJ1-1; D: NA; V: TRBV29-1; DNA: TGCAGCGTCCATCCCGGGCACCCCGACACTGAAGCTTTCTTT; CDR3: CSVHPGHPDTEAFF
size: NA; J: TRBJ2-1; D: TRBD2; V: TRBV6-2/TRBV6-3; DNA: TGTGCCAGCAGCCCCTTGACGGGGGGGCCCTACAATGAGCAGTTCTTC; CDR3: CASSPLTGGPYNEQFF
size: few; J: TRBJ2-1; D: NA; V: TRBV20-1; DNA: TGCAGTGCTTATAGCGGAGGTAGAAATGAGCAGTTCTTC; CDR3: CSAYSGGRNEQFF
size: few; J: TRBJ2-7; D: NA; V: TRBV6-1; DNA: TGTGCCAGCAGTGAAACAGGACAGCCCTACGAGCAGTACTTC; CDR3: CASSETGQPYEQYF
size: few; J: TRBJ2-2; D: TRBD1; V: TRBV6-4; DNA: TGTGCCAGCAGTGAAGGACAGGCCGGGGAGCTGTTTTTT; CDR3: CASSEGQAGELFF
size: NA; J: TRBJ2-7; D: NA; V: TRBV6-5; DNA: TGTGCCAGCAGTTACTCATCAGGGGAGGGGCAGTACTTC; CDR3: CASSYSSGEGQYF
size: few; J: TRBJ1-1; D: NA; V: TRBV6-1; DNA: TGTGCCAGCAGTGAAGGGTCAGTCACTGAAGCTTTCTTT; CDR3: CASSEGSVTEAFF
size: NA; J: TRBJ1-2; D: NA; V: TRBV25-1; DNA: TGTGCCAGCTCCAGCTCCAGCAGAGGGGCCTATGGCTACACCTTC; CDR3: CASSSSSRGAYGYTF
size: NA; J: TRBJ1-1; D: NA; V: TRBV14; DNA: TGTGCCAGCAGCCCGAGGGTAGTGAACACTGAAGCTTTCTTT; CDR3: CASSPRVVNTEAFF
size: NA; J: TRBJ1-1; D: NA; V: TRBV6-1; DNA: TGTGCCAGCAGCAATCCGGGTTTAAAGTCAGCTTTCTTT; CDR3: CASSNPGLKSAFF
size: NA; J: TRBJ1-2; D: TRBD1; V: TRBV27; DNA: TGTGCCAGCGCCTCCGGGACAGGCTATGGCTACACCTTC; CDR3: CASASGTGYGYTF
size: NA; J: TRBJ1-5; D: TRBD1; V: TRBV5-8; DNA: TGTGCCAGCAGCTTGGAGGGGGCTCATCAGCCCCAGCATTTT; CDR3: CASSLEGAHQPQHF
size: NA; J: TRBJ1-2; D: NA; V: TRBV29-1; DNA: TGCAGTGTCCTGGGCACTCCCTATGGCTACACCTTC; CDR3: CSVLGTPYGYTF
size: NA; J: TRBJ2-1; D: TRBD1; V: TRBV7-3; DNA: TGTGCCAGCAGCGGTGGGACAGTATACAATGAGCAGTTCTTC; CDR3: CASSGGTVYNEQFF
size: few; J: TRBJ1-2; D: NA; V: TRBV10-3; DNA: TGTGCCATCAGTGAGTCGAGTCCCGGCTACACCTTC; CDR3: CAISESSPGYTF
size: few; J: TRBJ2-7; D: NA; V: TRBV20-1; DNA: TGCAGTGCTAGAGATGAGGCCACAGGTCAGGGCTACGAGCAGTACTTC; CDR3: CSARDEATGQGYEQYF
size: NA; J: TRBJ2-7; D: NA; V: TRBV27; DNA: TGTGCCAGCAGTAAAACGGACGGACCAAGATACGAGCAGTACTTC; CDR3: CASSKTDGPRYEQYF
size: NA; J: TRBJ2-5; D: NA; V: TRBV9; DNA: TGTGCCAGCAGCGTCGAGGGGAGACAGCAAGAGACCCAGTACTTC; CDR3: CASSVEGRQQETQYF
size: NA; J: TRBJ2-7; D: NA; V: TRBV12-3/TRBV12-4; DNA: TGTGCCAGCGGGGAAGCGGTCGAGCAGTACTTC; CDR3: CASGEAVEQYF
size: few; J: TRBJ2-7; D: TRBD1; V: TRBV6-1; DNA: TGTGCCAGCATCCCCCTCGGGGCAGGGGGCGGAGAGCAGTACTTC; CDR3: CASIPLGAGGGEQYF
size: few; J: TRBJ2-3; D: TRBD2; V: TRBV10-3; DNA: TGTGCCATCAGCCCCAAAGCGGGGGGCCACGGAGATACGCAGTATTTT; CDR3: CAISPKAGGHGDTQYF
size: few; J: TRBJ2-5; D: NA; V: TRBV20-1; DNA: TGCAGTGTCCCGCCCCCGGGGCAAGAGACCCAGTACTTC; CDR3: CSVPPPGQETQYF
size: few; J: TRBJ2-3; D: NA; V: TRBV20-1; DNA: TGCAGTGTAAGGGGGGGGACAGATACGCAGTATTTT; CDR3: CSVRGGTDTQYF
size: few; J: TRBJ1-1; D: NA; V: TRBV6-1; DNA: TGTGCCAGCCTAAGGGCAGGAATGAACACTGAAGCTTTCTTT; CDR3: CASLRAGMNTEAFF
size: NA; J: TRBJ2-7; D: NA; V: TRBV20-1; DNA: TGCAGTGCTAGAGATCTAAGGCTAGCATCGTCTACCTACGAGCAGTACTTC; CDR3: CSARDLRLASSTYEQYF
size: once; J: TRBJ2-7; D: NA; V: TRBV18; DNA: TGTGCCAGCTCAGTACGGGGGCCAGACGAGCAGTACTTC; CDR3: CASSVRGPDEQYF
size: few; J: TRBJ1-5; D: NA; V: TRBV7-9; DNA: TGTGCCAGCAGCTTAGCGGAGGCTCAGCCCCAGCATTTT; CDR3: CASSLAEAQPQHF
size: NA; J: TRBJ1-2; D: TRBD1; V: TRBV20-1; DNA: TGCAGTGCCCCTCTTAACAGGGGGCGAGGAGAAGGCTACACCTTC; CDR3: CSAPLNRGRGEGYTF
size: few; J: TRBJ2-1; D: TRBD1; V: TRBV20-1; DNA: TGCAGTGCTAGGGACAGGGGACTCAATGAGCAGTTCTTC; CDR3: CSARDRGLNEQFF
size: few; J: TRBJ2-1; D: TRBD1; V: TRBV20-1; DNA: TGCAGTGCTCGCTCACCCTACTCTCAGGGGGCGCCCGGGAATGAGCAGTTCTTC; CDR3: CSARSPYSQGAPGNEQFF
size: NA; J: TRBJ1-1; D: NA; V: TRBV6-1; DNA: TGTGCCAGCAGTGAAGGCGGCGCGGACACTGAAGCTTTCTTT; CDR3: CASSEGGADTEAFF
size: NA; J: TRBJ1-1; D: NA; V: TRBV12-3/TRBV12-4; DNA: TGTGCCAGCCGCCCCGCAGGGGTGAACACTGAAGCTTTCTTT; CDR3: CASRPAGVNTEAFF
size: NA; J: TRBJ1-1; D: TRBD1; V: TRBV19; DNA: TGTGCCACCCTGGACAGGGGCACTGAAGCTTTCTTT; CDR3: CATLDRGTEAFF
size: NA; J: TRBJ2-1; D: TRBD2; V: TRBV18; DNA: TGTGCCAGCTCCCAAGGGACTAGCGGACGAAATGAGCAGTTCTTC; CDR3: CASSQGTSGRNEQFF
size: few; J: TRBJ2-7; D: TRBD2; V: TRBV20-1; DNA: TGCAGTGCTACCCCCTTTGGACTAGGTTTGCACGAGCAGTACTTC; CDR3: CSATPFGLGLHEQYF
size: NA; J: TRBJ1-6; D: TRBD1; V: TRBV7-8; DNA: TGTGCCAGCAGCTTAGCGACAGGGGGCTTTTATTCACCCCTCCACTTT; CDR3: CASSLATGGFYSPLHF
size: few; J: TRBJ1-2; D: NA; V: TRBV2; DNA: TGTGCCAGCAGGGGCGGATATGGCTACACCTTC; CDR3: CASRGGYGYTF
size: NA; J: TRBJ2-7; D: TRBD1; V: TRBV11-2; DNA: TGTGCCAGCAGCCCCTCCCCCCTGATAGCAGGGGGCGAGCAGTACTTC; CDR3: CASSPSPLIAGGEQYF
size: few; J: TRBJ2-5; D: NA; V: TRBV7-3; DNA: TGTGCCAGCAGCTTAGGCCTGGGATGGGGGGAGACCCAGTACTTC; CDR3: CASSLGLGWGETQYF
size: few; J: TRBJ1-2; D: NA; V: TRBV27; DNA: TGTGCCAGCAGAGGGGTTAACAGTGGCGGCTATGGCTACACCTTC; CDR3: CASRGVNSGGYGYTF
size: NA; J: TRBJ1-1; D: TRBD1; V: TRBV6-1; DNA: TGTGCCAGCAGATTGGACAGGGGCACGTTGAACACTGAAGCTTTCTTT; CDR3: CASRLDRGTLNTEAFF
size: few; J: TRBJ2-3; D: NA; V: TRBV19; DNA: TGTGCCAGTAGTAGCCGAGGCACAGATACGCAGTATTTT; CDR3: CASSSRGTDTQYF
size: few; J: TRBJ1-5; D: NA; V: TRBV7-9; DNA: TGTGCCAGCAGCTTAAGGGACGGACAGCCCCAGCATTTT; CDR3: CASSLRDGQPQHF
size: medium-sized; J: TRBJ2-5; D: TRBD2; V: TRBV6-1; DNA: TGTGCCAGCAGTCGCGTACTAGCGGGGGGTGGGGAGACCCAGTACTTC; CDR3: CASSRVLAGGGETQYF